Below are 4 T cell receptor beta chains sequenced from a single sample in a study of blood T cell repertoires in COVID-19. Using immunoSEQ multiplex PCR, the repertoire was profiled, and TCRdb retains in-frame clones only, with some absent. The data contain about 90,000 clones, around 85% of them seen just once; the ten biggest clones take up approximately 10%. The sample taken for sequencing was peripheral blood. These receptors were collected from a woman in her 70s with active or convalescent COVID-19.

The rearrangement joins TRBV2 to TRBJ2-2, with D perhaps matching TRBD2 (5 bases). This CDR3 comprises 14 residues. Trimming shortened V by 11 bases and J by 2 bases, and 15 bases separated the two germline ends. CDR1 is SNHLY, CDR2 FYNNEI, per germline. CDR3 coding DNA: TGTGCCGGCACCCGGGGTCGTAACACCGGGGAGCTGTTTTTT. This sequence encodes CAGTRGRNTGELFF.

In its sample, this clone was seen once. Here the CDR3 DNA reads TGTGCCAGCAGTTACCAGGGGAGCTACGAGCAGTACTTC. It is translated as CASSYQGSYEQYF. V usage is TRBV6-5 and J usage is TRBJ2-7; D perhaps matches TRBD1 (6 bases). This CDR3 contains 13 residues. V was clipped by 2 bases and J by 3 bases, with 8 bases between them. Per germline, CDR1 MNHEY and CDR2 SVGAGI.

CDR3 residues: CASLPKTGQGGYEQYF. The CDR3 bases are TGTGCCAGCCTCCCTAAGACGGGACAGGGTGGCTACGAGCAGTACTTC. J is TRBJ2-7 and V is TRBV21-1; the table assigns TRBD1, which was not confirmed against the DNA. TRBV21-1 counts as a pseudogene. CDR3 length: 16 residues.

This chain connects TRBV4-1 to TRBJ1-2, with TRBD1 identical over 8 bases. Germline CDR1 MGHRA, CDR2 YSYEKL. This CDR3 is 17 amino acids long. Trimming at V came to 0 bases and at J to 4 bases, leaving 10 bases not matched to a gene. The CDR3 coding sequence is TGCGCCAGCAGCCAAGATCGGGCAGGGGGCCTCCTCTATGGCTACACCTTC. Amino acids: CASSQDRAGGLLYGYTF.